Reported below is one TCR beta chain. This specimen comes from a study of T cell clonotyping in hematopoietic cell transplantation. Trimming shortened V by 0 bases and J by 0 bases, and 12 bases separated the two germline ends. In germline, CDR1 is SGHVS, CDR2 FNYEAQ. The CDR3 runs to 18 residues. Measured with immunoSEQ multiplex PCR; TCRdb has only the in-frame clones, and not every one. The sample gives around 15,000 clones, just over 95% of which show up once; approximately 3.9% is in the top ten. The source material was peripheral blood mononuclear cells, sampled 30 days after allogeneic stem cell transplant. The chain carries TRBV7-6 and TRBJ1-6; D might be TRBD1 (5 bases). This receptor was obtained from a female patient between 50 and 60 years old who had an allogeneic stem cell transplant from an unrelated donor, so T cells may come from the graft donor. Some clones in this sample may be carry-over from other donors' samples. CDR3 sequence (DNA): TGTGCCAGCAGCTTAGCGAGACAGACCTACTCCTATAATTCACCCCTCCACTTT. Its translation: CASSLARQTYSYNSPLHF.